Following are 16 T cell receptor beta chains from one sample sequenced in a study of blood T cells in healthy people across ages. Primed by a sample-barcoded 5' primer and a J-beta primer mix, a second PCR proceeded for 7 to 11 cycles. TCRdb redid the calling of the 5' RACE reads with MiXCR, one entry per CDR3 protein. Seen here are some 1 million distinct CDR3 sequences, less than 50% observed once, and the top ten hold about 19%. Source material: blood. All receptors come from a woman aged 55-70 years in good health.

This clonotype was detected a few times. The chain is built from TRBV4-1 and TRBJ1-2; 7 bases match TRBD1. V lost 1 base to trimming and J lost 6 bases; unmatched junction nucleotides: 8. This CDR3 is built from 15 residues. From germline, CDR1 is MGHRA and CDR2 YSYEKL. CDR3 sequence (DNA): TGCGCCAGCAGCCAAGGGGAGGGGGCGCAGGATGGCTACACCTTC. It yields the protein CASSQGEGAQDGYTF.

This rearrangement joins TRBV3-1 to TRBJ2-4; 8 nucleotides agree with TRBD1. The J call could be wrong; TRBJ2-7 is a better fit for the DNA end. Germline lookup yields CDR1 LGHDT and CDR2 YNNKEL (reference sequence). The CDR3 covers 12 residues. CDR3 nucleotide sequence: TGTGCCAGCTCCCAGGGGGCCCACGAGCAGTACTTC. This sequence encodes CASSQGAHEQYF.

In this sample, this clonotype turned up a few times. The CDR3 region has the DNA TGCAGCGTCTTGAGTGGTACTAGCGGGTTCGACGAGCAGTACTTC. It is translated as CSVLSGTSGFDEQYF. This chain joins TRBV29-1 and TRBJ2-7; 9 bases fit TRBD2. Germline CDR1 reads SQVTM; CDR2 reads ANQGSEA. The CDR3 has 15 residues. V lost 6 bases, J lost 5 bases, and 14 bases stayed unmatched.

The chain has TRBV3-1 and TRBJ2-1; no firm D call. The germline gives CDR1 LGHDT, CDR2 YNNKEL (reference sequence). CDR3 size: 12 residues. The V gene lost 2 bases and the J gene lost 8 bases, with 7 bases spanning the gap. The CDR3 nucleotides read TGTGCCAGCAGCCAATCACTGTATGAGCAGTTCTTC. It is translated as CASSQSLYEQFF.

V usage is TRBV30 and J usage is TRBJ2-3, with 7 bases matching TRBD2. V shed 7 bases and J 7 bases; nucleotides not matched to a gene: 14. Germline V gene sequence: CDR1 GTSNPN, CDR2 SVGIG (reference sequence). CDR3 size: 14 residues. As DNA, the CDR3 is TGTGCCTCCAACCTTCACGGGGGGTGGTATACGCAGTATTTT. Translation gives CASNLHGGWYTQYF. Variable domain in full (rest from reference TRBV30 and TRBJ2-3): SQTIHQWPATLVQPVGSPLSLECTVEGTSNPNLYWYRQAAGRGLQLLFYSVGIGQISSEVPQNLSASRPQDRQFILSSKKLLLSDSGFYLCASNLHGGWYTQYFGPGTRLTVL.

This clonotype occurred a few times. The rearrangement uses TRBV7-3 and TRBJ2-3; 9 positions match TRBD2. This CDR3 region has 16 residues. The germline CDR1 and CDR2 sequences are SGHTA and FQGTGA. V was pared by 2 bases and J by 2 bases, with 5 bases of the junction left unmatched. Written as DNA, the CDR3 is TGTGCCAGCAGCTTAGGGGCGGGAGGGAACACAGATACGCAGTATTTT. Translated, it gives CASSLGAGGNTDTQYF.

This chain links TRBV7-2 with TRBJ2-1, with D perhaps matching TRBD2 (6 bases). V lost 2 bases and J 4 bases, leaving 12 bases between the germline ends. CDR3 size: 15 residues. Germline-derived CDR1 and CDR2 are SGHTA and FQGNSA. Here the CDR3 reads CASSLRQRVYNEQFF. The CDR3 nucleotides are TGTGCCAGCAGCTTAAGACAGCGGGTTTACAATGAGCAGTTCTTC. The complete variable domain, with remaining parts taken from reference TRBV7-2 and TRBJ2-1, reads GAGVSQSPSNKVTEKGKDVELRCDPISGHTALYWYRQSLGQGLEFLIYFQGNSAPDKSGLPSDRFSAERTGGSVSTLTIQRTQQEDSAVYLCASSLRQRVYNEQFFGPGTRLTVL.

V and J are TRBV25-1 and TRBJ1-2; the D gene is possibly TRBD1 (5 bases). V gave up 2 bases and J gave up 5 bases, with 15 bases separating them. Germline V gene data show CDR1 as MGHDK and CDR2 as SYGVNS. There are 15 residues in the CDR3. The CDR3 DNA reads TGTGCCAGCAGTGAAAGTGGAGGGACTGGGTATGGCTACACCTTC. Protein: CASSESGGTGYGYTF.

This clonotype was counted only a few times. The rearrangement links TRBV6-2 or TRBV6-3 to TRBJ2-1; 10 nucleotides match TRBD2. This CDR3 has 15 residues. V lost 2 bases to trimming and J lost 10 bases; unmatched junction nucleotides: 8. In germline, CDR1 is MNHEY, CDR2 SVGEGT. The CDR3 sequence: CASSYNTGLAREQFF. DNA for the CDR3: TGTGCCAGCAGTTACAATACGGGACTAGCGAGAGAGCAGTTCTTC.

V is TRBV6-5 and J is TRBJ2-5; D is perhaps TRBD1 (5 bases). The J call is doubtful: the DNA matches TRBJ2-7 better. The CDR3 extends over 14 amino acids. From germline, CDR1 is MNHEY and CDR2 SVGAGI. CDR3 protein: CASSYSAGFYEQYF. CDR3 in DNA: TGTGCCAGCAGTTACTCAGCAGGGTTCTACGAGCAGTACTTC.

This clonotype has a single count. At one end, the junction sequence differs from germline, possibly due to a read error. The chain couples TRBV6-5 to TRBJ2-7, with D possibly being TRBD2 (6 bases). The V gene's germline CDR1 is MNHEY and CDR2 SVGAGI. There are 16 residues in the CDR3. For the CDR3, the DNA is TGTACCAGCACCTACTCATGGGGGGATTACTCCTACGAGCAGTACTTC. Protein product: CTSTYSWGDYSYEQYF.

V usage is TRBV27 and J usage is TRBJ1-2; D is undetermined. The V end was cut by 2 bases, the J end by 2 bases, with 18 bases between. Germline values: CDR1 MNHEY, CDR2 SMNVEV (reference sequence). The CDR3 covers 17 residues. This chain's CDR3 is CASSLGSPGRKNYGYTF. The DNA for the CDR3 is TGTGCCAGCAGTTTAGGCTCCCCCGGACGCAAGAACTATGGCTACACCTTC.

To note about this clonotype: Its ends do not fully match the called genes, so a read error is possible. V gene TRBV29-1 combines with J gene TRBJ2-7; 7 nucleotides line up with TRBD1. The J call may be wrong; the DNA end is better matched by TRBJ2-5. This CDR3 contains 16 residues. CDR1 and CDR2 (germline): SQVTM, ANQGSEA. CDR3 nucleotide sequence: TGCGGCGTTGTTAGATGGACAGGAAACCCTCGGGAGACCCAGTACTTC. As protein: CGVVRWTGNPRETQYF.

The rearrangement uses TRBV28 and TRBJ2-7; 16 bases line up with TRBD2. The CDR3 extends over 21 amino acids. Per germline, CDR1 MDHEN and CDR2 SYDVKM. With V trimmed by 2 bases and J by 7 bases, 20 bases remained unmatched. Here the CDR3 reads CASSLRPPGTSGRGLEVEQYF. DNA for the CDR3: TGTGCCAGCAGTTTACGGCCGCCCGGGACTAGCGGGAGGGGGCTCGAGGTTGAGCAGTACTTC.

The V and J genes are TRBV20-1 and TRBJ1-1, with a weak D call TRBD1 (6 bases). The CDR3 has 14 amino acids. Trimming took off 3 bases at V and 8 bases at J, with 19 bases between the two ends. Germline V gene sequence: CDR1 DFQATT, CDR2 SNEGSKA (reference sequence). CDR3 nucleotide sequence: TGCAGTGCTAGTCAATTGGGGGGCCCGAGCGAAGCTTTCTTT. This translates into CSASQLGGPSEAFF.

Of note for this clonotype: A clone one base away is much larger, so this may be a read error. This chain uses TRBV20-1 with TRBJ2-5; D gene unclear. The J call is in doubt because the DNA end fits TRBJ2-7 better. The germline V gene encodes CDR1 DFQATT and CDR2 SNEGSKA (reference sequence). The CDR3 totals 12 residues. The CDR3 region is CSANSPRREQYF. The CDR3 coding sequence is TGCAGTGCTAACTCCCCAAGACGCGAGCAGTACTTC.